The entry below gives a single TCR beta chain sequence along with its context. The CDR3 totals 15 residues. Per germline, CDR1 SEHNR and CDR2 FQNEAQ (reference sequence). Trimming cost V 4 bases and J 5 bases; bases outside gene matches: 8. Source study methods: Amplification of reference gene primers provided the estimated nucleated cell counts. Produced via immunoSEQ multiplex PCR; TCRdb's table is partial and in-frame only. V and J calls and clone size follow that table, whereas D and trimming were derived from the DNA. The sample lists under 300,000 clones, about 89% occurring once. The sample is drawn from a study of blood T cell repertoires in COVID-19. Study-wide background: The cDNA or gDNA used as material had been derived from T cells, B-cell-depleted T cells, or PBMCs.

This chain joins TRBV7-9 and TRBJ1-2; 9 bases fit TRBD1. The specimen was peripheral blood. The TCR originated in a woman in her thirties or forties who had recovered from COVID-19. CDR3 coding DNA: TGTGCCAGCAGCTCAAGCGGGACAGGGACGTATGGCTACACCTTC. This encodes CASSSSGTGTYGYTF.